The 27 T cell receptor beta chains presented below share a single source sample, sequenced in a study of blood T cell repertoires in COVID-19 (dated by TCRdb to 2018 to 2021). Receptor libraries were prepared by the immunoSEQ multiplex PCR assay. Entries here come from immuneACCESS through TCRdb and include only in-frame sequences with V and J called. Some clones fail to appear in such tables; in the studies checked, an unresolved V gene covers under half of the shortfall, and the cause of the remainder is unknown. The sample table records approximately 120,000 clones; about 93% of these occur just once. Approximately 2% of the sample goes to the ten largest clones. Sequencing was done on a sample of peripheral blood. These receptors came from a man aged 45 to 65 with COVID-19, enrolled during active disease.

The chain combines TRBV15 with TRBJ1-6; D is unclear. The CDR3 spans 15 residues. Germline CDR1 and CDR2: LNHNV and YYDKDF (reference sequence). The ends were cut back, 0 bases at V and 7 bases at J, with 10 bases in the middle. CDR3 region: CATSRERTGNSPLHF. The CDR3 DNA reads TGTGCCACCAGCAGAGAGAGAACGGGGAATTCACCCCTCCACTTT.

This clone has a single count. J is TRBJ2-1 and V is TRBV18; D gene ambiguous. CDR3 length: 13 amino acids. Per germline, CDR1 KGHSH and CDR2 LQKENI. V was pared by 4 bases and J by 7 bases, with 11 bases between. This chain's CDR3 is CASSQVARNEQFF. The CDR3 DNA sequence: TGTGCCAGCTCACAGGTTGCTAGAAATGAGCAGTTCTTC. Filled out from reference TRBV18 and TRBJ2-1, the complete variable domain reads NAGVMQNPRHLVRRRGQEARLRCSPMKGHSHVYWYRQLPEEGLKFMVYLQKENIIDESGMPKERFSAEFPKEGPSILRIQQVVRGDSAAYFCASSQVARNEQFFGPGTRLTVL.

V is TRBV5-1 and J is TRBJ2-2, with TRBD1 identical over 7 bases. CDR3 length: 15 residues. Germline lookup yields CDR1 SGHRS and CDR2 YFSETQ. V lost 3 bases, J lost 4 bases, and 6 bases stayed unmatched. The DNA of the CDR3 is TGCGCCAGCAGCTACCCGACAGGGATCACCGGGGAGCTGTTTTTT. Translation: CASSYPTGITGELFF.

The sample holds one count of this clone. V gene TRBV5-6 combines with J gene TRBJ2-5; 7 bases match TRBD1. V shed 4 bases and J 2 bases; nucleotides not matched to a gene: 8. This CDR3 contains 15 residues. Germline loops: CDR1 SGHDT, CDR2 YYEEEE. This CDR3 reads CASSQYGTAQETQYF. CDR3 nucleotide sequence: TGTGCCAGCAGCCAGTACGGGACAGCGCAAGAGACCCAGTACTTC.

CDR3 loop: CASSLTDSGANVLTF. CDR3 DNA sequence: TGCGCCAGCAGCTTGACAGACTCTGGGGCCAACGTCCTGACTTTC. J is TRBJ2-6 and V is TRBV5-1; D not certain. The V gene lost 1 base and the J gene lost 0 bases, with 5 bases spanning the gap. The CDR3 spans 15 residues. Per germline, CDR1 SGHRS and CDR2 YFSETQ.

The V and J genes are TRBV7-7 and TRBJ2-7; TRBD2 agrees at 8 bases. Germline V gene lookup returns CDR1 SSHAT and CDR2 FNYEAQ (reference sequence). The CDR3 spans 13 residues. The CDR3, as DNA: TGTGCTAGCAGCCAATCAGCGGGAGACGAGCAGTACGTC. This translates into CASSQSAGDEQYV.

The chain carries TRBV29-1 and TRBJ1-1; 8 bases line up with TRBD1. The CDR3 has 12 residues. The germline CDR1 and CDR2 sequences are SQVTM and ANQGSEA. V was pared by 8 bases and J by 1 base, with 3 bases of the junction left unmatched. CDR3 nucleotide sequence: TGCAGCTCGGGACAGGAGAACACTGAAGCTTTCTTT. It codes for CSSGQENTEAFF.

This clone was observed once. The chain carries TRBV5-4 and TRBJ2-1; 8 bases are a match to TRBD2. This CDR3 contains 12 residues. The germline V gene has CDR1 SGHNT and CDR2 YYREEE (reference sequence). V was pared by 0 bases and J by 10 bases, with 0 bases of the junction left unmatched. Written as DNA, the CDR3 is TGTGCCAGCAGCTTGGTAGCGGGGGAGCAGTTCTTC. Protein sequence: CASSLVAGEQFF.

The chain links TRBV19 to TRBJ2-6, with D unclear. Trimming removed 6 bases at V and 4 bases at J, with 19 bases between. The germline V gene has CDR1 LNHDA and CDR2 SQIVND (reference sequence). The CDR3 spans 17 residues. CDR3 residues: CASRLNAVSPGANVLTF. Written as DNA, the CDR3 is TGTGCCAGTAGATTGAATGCAGTCTCTCCCGGGGCCAACGTCCTGACTTTC. Full variable domain (rest looked up from reference TRBV19 and TRBJ2-6): DGGITQSPKYLFRKEGQNVTLSCEQNLNHDAMYWYRQDPGQGLRLIYYSQIVNDFQKGDIAEGYSVSREKKESFPLTVTSAQKNPTAFYLCASRLNAVSPGANVLTFGAGSRLTVL.

The rearrangement joins TRBV5-5 to TRBJ1-2; possible D gene TRBD1, 6 bases. Germline assignment: CDR1 SGHKS and CDR2 YYEKEE (reference sequence). Trimming took off 4 bases at V and 2 bases at J, with 12 bases between the two ends. The CDR3 extends over 14 amino acids. The CDR3 protein is CASSANDRNYGYTF. CDR3 DNA sequence: TGTGCCAGCAGCGCGAATGACAGGAACTATGGCTACACCTTC.

V is TRBV9 and J is TRBJ2-1, with 7 bases aligning to TRBD1. The CDR3 length is 17 residues. Germline V gene sequence: CDR1 SGDLS, CDR2 YYNGEE. Trimming at V came to 1 base and at J to 0 bases, leaving 7 bases not matched to a gene. The CDR3 DNA sequence: TGTGCCAGCAGCGTATCAGAGGGGGACAGCTCCTACAATGAGCAGTTCTTC. It encodes CASSVSEGDSSYNEQFF.

The chain has TRBV11-2 and TRBJ2-1, with TRBD2 matching over 8 bases. V trimming: 4 bases; J trimming: 7 bases; junction bases outside the gene matches: 9. The CDR3 sequence is 15 residues long. The germline gives CDR1 SGHAT, CDR2 FQNNGV. CDR3 coding DNA: TGTGCCAGCAGCTGGGACTCGGGAGGGCCTAATGAGCAGTTCTTC. Its protein product is CASSWDSGGPNEQFF.

In DNA, the CDR3 is TGTGCCAGCAGTTACGGGACAGGGCCCTATGGCTACACCTTC. It yields the protein CASSYGTGPYGYTF. The V gene is TRBV6-5, the J gene TRBJ1-2; TRBD1 agrees at 9 bases. CDR1 is MNHEY and CDR2 is SVGAGI in the germline V gene. V was pared by 2 bases and J by 4 bases, with 2 bases of the junction left unmatched. CDR3 size: 14 residues.

This clone is a singleton in its sample. The CDR3 reads CASGPGGYTF. For the CDR3, the DNA is TGTGCCAGCGGCCCGGGTGGCTACACCTTC. The rearrangement joins TRBV28 to TRBJ1-2, with no clear D. The germline CDR1 and CDR2 sequences are MDHEN and SYDVKM. This CDR3 region has 10 residues. Between the trimmed V and J ends, which lost 8 bases and 7 bases, there was a span of 8 bases.

This clone was seen only once. V is TRBV23-1 and J is TRBJ2-7; 8 nucleotides match TRBD2. TRBV23-1 is an ORF, with its function uncertain. V shed 4 bases, J shed 0 bases, and the junction held 17 bases outside the gene matches. This CDR3 has 19 residues. The CDR3 is CASSPGPSTRGTSSYEQYF. In DNA, the CDR3 is TGCGCCAGCAGTCCCGGGCCCTCTACCCGGGGGACTAGCTCCTACGAGCAGTACTTC.

The chain links TRBV28 to TRBJ1-2, with 9 bases fitting TRBD1. The trim removed 6 bases at V and 6 bases at J, leaving 8 bases unmatched. Per the germline V gene, CDR1 is MDHEN and CDR2 is SYDVKM. CDR3 size: 14 residues. CDR3 coding DNA: TGTGCCAGCAGCCACGATACAGGGGGCAATGGCTACACCTTC. Its protein is CASSHDTGGNGYTF.

The chain carries TRBV2 and TRBJ2-2; tentatively, D is TRBD2 (5 bases). V dropped 3 bases and J dropped 7 bases, with 12 bases sitting between them. CDR1 SNHLY and CDR2 FYNNEI come from the germline V gene. The CDR3 is 14 residues long. CDR3 sequence (DNA): TGTGCCAGCAGTGATGAGGGATTGGGCGGGGAGCTGTTTTTT. This gives the protein CASSDEGLGGELFF.

This chain joins TRBV9 and TRBJ1-1; weak D call: TRBD1 (5 bases). V was cut by 0 bases and J by 4 bases, with 13 bases left in between. The CDR3 has 15 residues. Germline V gives CDR1 SGDLS, CDR2 YYNGEE. As DNA, the CDR3 is TGTGCCAGCAGCGTAGTTGGGGGAGGAGGCACTGAAGCTTTCTTT. Protein product: CASSVVGGGGTEAFF. Based on the CDR3 plus reference TRBV9 and TRBJ1-1, the full variable domain is DSGVTQTPKHLITATGQRVTLRCSPRSGDLSVYWYQQSLDQGLQFLIQYYNGEERAKGNILERFSAQQFPDLHSELNLSSLELGDSALYFCASSVVGGGGTEAFFGQGTRLTVV.

This clone was seen only once. CDR3 region: CASSTSEDTQYF. The CDR3 DNA reads TGTGCCAGCAGCACGAGCGAAGATACGCAGTATTTT. The V call is TRBV7-9, the J call TRBJ2-3; no clear D. The CDR3 contains 12 residues. The germline V and J ends were trimmed by 5 bases and 5 bases, with 8 bases remaining between them. CDR1 is SEHNR, CDR2 FQNEAQ, per germline (reference sequence).

The sample holds one count of this clone. V gene TRBV28 combines with J gene TRBJ1-6, with 10 positions matching TRBD1. Germline CDR1 MDHEN, CDR2 SYDVKM. The CDR3 has 19 amino acids. Trimming removed 3 bases from V and 3 bases from J; junction bases left unmatched: 11. The CDR3 reads CASSFDRLGQGLYNSPLHF. The CDR3 region has the DNA TGTGCCAGCAGTTTTGACCGGCTGGGACAGGGGCTCTATAATTCACCCCTCCACTTT.

Here the CDR3 DNA reads TGTGCCAGCAGCCGCGACTACACCGGGGAGCTGTTTTTT. This translates into CASSRDYTGELFF. The V gene is TRBV14, the J gene TRBJ2-2; D not certain. V lost 4 bases and J 3 bases, leaving 6 bases between the germline ends. Germline assignment: CDR1 SGHDN and CDR2 FVKESK. This CDR3 spans 13 amino acids.

This clone appeared a single time. The chain has TRBV7-2 and TRBJ1-5; D gene uncertain. The length of the CDR3 is 15 residues. Between the trimmed V and J ends, which lost 5 bases and 0 bases, there was a span of 11 bases. Germline V gene lookup returns CDR1 SGHTA and CDR2 FQGNSA. CDR3 amino acids: CASSPGSHSNQPQHF. The CDR3 DNA is TGTGCCAGCAGCCCCGGGAGTCATAGCAATCAGCCCCAGCATTTT.

This chain links TRBV6-5 with TRBJ2-1, with 7 positions matching TRBD1. Trimming cost V 6 bases and J 4 bases; bases outside gene matches: 9. Germline CDR1 reads MNHEY; CDR2 reads SVGAGI. The CDR3 extends over 15 amino acids. CDR3 DNA: TGTGCCAGCAGGACAACCGGGACAGTTTACAATGAGCAGTTCTTC. It is translated as CASRTTGTVYNEQFF.

The CDR3 loop reads CASSARLAGVEDTQYF. CDR3 sequence (DNA): TGTGCCAGCAGCGCTAGACTAGCGGGAGTAGAAGATACGCAGTATTTT. The chain couples TRBV7-6 to TRBJ2-3, with 12 bases aligning to TRBD2. The CDR3 extends over 16 amino acids. Germline assignment: CDR1 SGHVS and CDR2 FNYEAQ. V dropped 5 bases and J dropped 5; count of bases not matched to a gene: 8.

This chain joins TRBV2 and TRBJ2-1; TRBD2 aligns across 14 bases. The CDR3 sequence is 16 residues long. In germline, CDR1 is SNHLY, CDR2 FYNNEI. With 11 bases clipped from V and 2 bases from J, the junction kept 8 bases outside the gene matches. For the CDR3, the DNA is TGTGCCTACATCGGGACTAGCGGGAGTACCTACAATGAGCAGTTCTTC. Translating gives CAYIGTSGSTYNEQFF.

This chain connects TRBV6-5 to TRBJ2-7; no reliable D call. Germline CDR1 is MNHEY and CDR2 is SVGAGI. Trimming took off 4 bases at V and 0 bases at J, with 10 bases between the two ends. The CDR3 length is 14 residues. For the CDR3, the DNA is TGTGCCAGCAGTTTCGCGAGAGACTCCTACGAGCAGTACTTC. This gives the protein CASSFARDSYEQYF.

This clone was seen more than once but under ten times. This rearrangement joins TRBV19 to TRBJ1-5, with D perhaps matching TRBD1 (5 bases). Deletions cut 6 bases from V and 9 bases from J, with 18 bases between. CDR1 and CDR2 (germline): LNHDA, SQIVND (reference sequence). This CDR3 is built from 14 residues. The CDR3 nucleotides are TGTGCCAGTAGCACTCTGGCAGCGGGACGGCCCCAGCATTTT. Encoded protein: CASSTLAAGRPQHF. Together with reference TRBV19 and TRBJ1-5, the CDR3 gives the full variable domain: DGGITQSPKYLFRKEGQNVTLSCEQNLNHDAMYWYRQDPGQGLRLIYYSQIVNDFQKGDIAEGYSVSREKKESFPLTVTSAQKNPTAFYLCASSTLAAGRPQHFGDGTRLSIL.